This TCR beta chain was identified during a study of long-term antiretroviral therapy in people with HIV. Prior to DNA extraction, the samples held about 0.95-10 million cryopreserved PBMC. The run of the v3.0 immunoSEQ assay was at survey level. TCRdb's copy holds only in-frame clones and misses some; the assay was immunoSEQ multiplex PCR. The sample lists fewer than 25,000 clones; 88% were seen once. Germline lookup yields CDR1 SQVTM and CDR2 ANQGSEA. The V and J ends lost 5 bases and 5 bases respectively, with 15 bases between them. This CDR3 contains 13 residues. On this clone itself: Its matching antigen is unknown.

Study-level points and caveats: Transplant donor controls retained higher diversity, though diversity increased after ART. ART adherence, viral resistance and therapy changes were not recorded.

J is TRBJ2-5 and V is TRBV29-1; possible D gene TRBD2, 7 bases. The specimen comprised unsorted PBMCs, sampled 2.3 years after starting antiretroviral therapy. This receptor was obtained from a man in his 60s with HIV. The CDR3 loop is CSVIRGGQETQYF. The CDR3 bases are TGCAGCGTTATAAGGGGGGGGCAGGAGACCCAGTACTTC.